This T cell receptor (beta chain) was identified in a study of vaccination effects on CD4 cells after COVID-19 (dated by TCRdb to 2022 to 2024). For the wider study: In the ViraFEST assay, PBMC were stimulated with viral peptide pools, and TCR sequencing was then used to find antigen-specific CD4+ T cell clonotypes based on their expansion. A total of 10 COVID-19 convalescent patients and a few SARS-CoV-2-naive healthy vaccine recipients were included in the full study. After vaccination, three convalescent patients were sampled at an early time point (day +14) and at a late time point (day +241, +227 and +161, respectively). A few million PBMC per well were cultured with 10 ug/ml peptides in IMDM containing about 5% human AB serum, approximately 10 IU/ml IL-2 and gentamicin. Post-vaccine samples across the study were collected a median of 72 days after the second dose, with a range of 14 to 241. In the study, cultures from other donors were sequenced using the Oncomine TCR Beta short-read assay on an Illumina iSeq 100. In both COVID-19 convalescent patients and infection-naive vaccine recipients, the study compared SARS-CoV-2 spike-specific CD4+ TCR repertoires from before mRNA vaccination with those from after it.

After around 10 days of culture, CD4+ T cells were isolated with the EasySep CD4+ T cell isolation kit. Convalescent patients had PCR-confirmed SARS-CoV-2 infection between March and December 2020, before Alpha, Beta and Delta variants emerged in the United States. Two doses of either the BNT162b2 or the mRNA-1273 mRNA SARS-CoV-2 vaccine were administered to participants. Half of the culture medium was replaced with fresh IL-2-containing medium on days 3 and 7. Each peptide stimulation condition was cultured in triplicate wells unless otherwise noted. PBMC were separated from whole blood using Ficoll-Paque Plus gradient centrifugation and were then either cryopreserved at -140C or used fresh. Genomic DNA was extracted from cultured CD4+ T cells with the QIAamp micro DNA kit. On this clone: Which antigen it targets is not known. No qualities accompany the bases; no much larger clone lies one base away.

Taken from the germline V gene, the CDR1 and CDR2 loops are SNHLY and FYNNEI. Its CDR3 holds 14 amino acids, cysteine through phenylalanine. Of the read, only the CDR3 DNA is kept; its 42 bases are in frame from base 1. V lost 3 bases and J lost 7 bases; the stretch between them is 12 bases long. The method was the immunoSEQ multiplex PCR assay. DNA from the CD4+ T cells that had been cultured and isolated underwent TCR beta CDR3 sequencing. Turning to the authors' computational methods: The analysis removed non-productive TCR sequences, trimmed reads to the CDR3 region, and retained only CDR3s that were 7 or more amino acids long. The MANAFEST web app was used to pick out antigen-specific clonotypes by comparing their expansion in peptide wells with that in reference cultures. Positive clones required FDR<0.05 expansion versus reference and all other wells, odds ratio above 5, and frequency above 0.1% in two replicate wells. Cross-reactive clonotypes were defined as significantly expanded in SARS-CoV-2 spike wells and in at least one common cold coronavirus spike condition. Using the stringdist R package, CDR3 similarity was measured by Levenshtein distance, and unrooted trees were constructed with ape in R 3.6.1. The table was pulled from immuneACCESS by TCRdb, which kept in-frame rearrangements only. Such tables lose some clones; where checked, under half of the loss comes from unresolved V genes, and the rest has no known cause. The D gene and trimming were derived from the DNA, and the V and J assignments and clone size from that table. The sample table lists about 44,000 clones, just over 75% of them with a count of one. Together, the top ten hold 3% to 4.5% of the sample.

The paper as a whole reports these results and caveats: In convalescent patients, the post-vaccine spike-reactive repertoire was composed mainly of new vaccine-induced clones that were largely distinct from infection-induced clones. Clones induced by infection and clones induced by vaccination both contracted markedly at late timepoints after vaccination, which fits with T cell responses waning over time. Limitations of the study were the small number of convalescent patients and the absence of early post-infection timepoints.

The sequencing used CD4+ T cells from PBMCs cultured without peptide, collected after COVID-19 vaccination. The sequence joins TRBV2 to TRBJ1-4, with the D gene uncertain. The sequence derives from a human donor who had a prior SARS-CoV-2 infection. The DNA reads TGTGCCAGCAGTGATTTGGAAAACGGTGAAAAACTGTTTTTT. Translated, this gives CASSDLENGEKLFF. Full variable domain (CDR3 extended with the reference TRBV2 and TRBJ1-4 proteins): EPEVTQTPSHQVTQMGQEVILRCVPISNHLYFYWYRQILGQKVEFLVSFYNNEISEKSEIFDDQFSVERPDGSNFTLKIRSTKLEDSAMYFCASSDLENGEKLFFGSGTQLSVL.